Following are 21 T cell receptor beta chains from one sample sequenced in a study of blood T cells in healthy people across ages. Combining a sample-barcoded 5' primer with a J-beta primer mix, a second PCR ran for 7 to 11 cycles. In TCRdb, the 5' RACE reads were re-called with MiXCR into one record per CDR3 protein. The top ten clones hold under 20% of a sample with a few hundred thousand distinct CDR3 sequences, approximately 25% of them seen once. The sequenced sample consisted of blood. All receptors derive from a woman in her 70s in good health.

The rearrangement links TRBV6-1 to TRBJ2-3, with 7 bases identical to TRBD1. Trimming cost V 8 bases and J 3 bases; bases outside gene matches: 14. The length of the CDR3 is 16 residues. The V gene's germline CDR1 is MNHNS and CDR2 SASEGT. The CDR3 reads CASRRRQTGVTDTQYF. CDR3 DNA sequence: TGTGCCAGCCGCCGAAGACAAACAGGGGTAACAGATACGCAGTATTTT.

In regard to this clonotype: At one end the junction does not follow the germline gene, possibly because of a read error. V is TRBV7-2 and J is TRBJ2-5; D tentatively fits TRBD1 or TRBD2 (5 bases each). Germline CDR1 and CDR2: SGHTA and FQGNSA. CDR3 length equals 14 residues. The CDR3 DNA is TGTGCCGGCAGTCGGAGGAGAGGGACAGAGACCCAGTACTTC. Protein product: CAGSRRRGTETQYF.

The table lists this clonotype with a few counts. The V gene is TRBV5-1, the J gene TRBJ1-1, with D unresolved. Trimming removed 0 bases at V and 1 base at J, with 13 bases between. This CDR3 is built from 16 residues. The germline V gene has CDR1 SGHRS and CDR2 YFSETQ. The CDR3 coding sequence is TGCGCCAGCAGCTTGGTAGGCAAACTACAGAACACTGAAGCTTTCTTT. This sequence encodes CASSLVGKLQNTEAFF.

This clonotype was detected ten times or more. The CDR3 DNA is TGTGCCAGCACCCCGACATGGGGGGGTATAGCTTTCTTT. Residues: CASTPTWGGIAFF. The rearrangement links TRBV3-1 to TRBJ1-1, with D possibly matching TRBD1 (5 bases). This CDR3 is 13 amino acids long. Germline CDR1 LGHDT, CDR2 YNNKEL (reference sequence). The ends were cut back, 7 bases at V and 10 bases at J, with 19 bases in the middle.

The V gene is TRBV6-5, the J gene TRBJ1-2; TRBD1 matches 9 bases. The CDR3 sequence is 14 residues long. The J segment lost 4 bases and the V segment lost 5 bases, leaving 5 bases of the junction unmatched. Germline CDR1 and CDR2: MNHEY and SVGAGI. CDR3 residues: CASSTPDRGYGYTF. The CDR3 DNA reads TGTGCCAGCAGTACCCCGGACAGGGGCTATGGCTACACCTTC.

This clonotype was seen more than once but under ten times. V gene TRBV12-3 or TRBV12-4 combines with J gene TRBJ2-2, with 12 bases lining up with TRBD1. The CDR3 sequence is 17 residues long. V lost 5 bases to trimming and J lost 5 bases; unmatched junction nucleotides: 9. This CDR3 is CASSPSSGQGATGELFF. In DNA form, the CDR3 reads TGTGCCAGCAGTCCGTCGTCGGGACAGGGGGCGACCGGGGAGCTGTTTTTT.

The sample holds a few counts of this clonotype. The chain employs TRBV24-1 and TRBJ2-7; tentatively, D is TRBD1 (5 bases). Trimming took 5 bases from V and 2 from J, leaving 9 bases between them. CDR1 and CDR2 (germline): KGHDR, SFDVKD. The CDR3 totals 13 residues. CDR3 sequence reads: CATSGAGTYEQYF. For the CDR3, the DNA is TGTGCCACCAGTGGGGCAGGGACCTACGAGCAGTACTTC.

Here the CDR3 DNA reads TGCGCCAGCAGCTTAGGGGGGGTCATCCCCTCCTACGAGCAGTACTTC. Its protein is CASSLGGVIPSYEQYF. This sequence joins TRBV5-1 and TRBJ2-5; D is possibly TRBD2 (7 bases). The DNA end is more similar to TRBJ2-7, so the J call may be wrong. This CDR3 region has 16 residues. Germline loops: CDR1 SGHRS, CDR2 YFSETQ.

This clonotype was detected a few times. The rearrangement uses TRBV3-1 and TRBJ1-1; no firm D call. CDR3 length equals 15 residues. V lost 1 base, J lost 6 bases, and 15 bases lay in between. The germline V gene encodes CDR1 LGHDT and CDR2 YNNKEL (reference sequence). The CDR3 is CASSQGPWGPPEAFF. CDR3 in DNA: TGTGCCAGCAGCCAAGGTCCCTGGGGTCCTCCTGAAGCTTTCTTT.

This clonotype has at least ten counts. J is TRBJ2-5 and V is TRBV6-5; D might be TRBD1 or TRBD2, each matching 5 bases. With 6 bases removed from V and 5 bases from J, the gap between germline ends came to 16 bases. This CDR3 region has 14 residues. CDR1 is MNHEY and CDR2 is SVGAGI in the germline V gene. CDR3 DNA sequence: TGTGCCAGCAGCCGTAGTGTGGGGGTCGAGACCCAGTACTTC. This encodes CASSRSVGVETQYF.

The chain employs TRBV5-8 and TRBJ2-7; tentatively, D is TRBD2 (6 bases). This CDR3 has 16 residues. Deletions cut 0 bases from V and 0 bases from J, with 13 bases between. Germline CDR1 is SGHTS and CDR2 is YDEGEE. CDR3 residues: CASSLEVGGASYEQYF. The CDR3 region has the DNA TGTGCCAGCAGCTTGGAGGTGGGGGGTGCCTCCTACGAGCAGTACTTC. Supplemented by reference TRBV5-8 and TRBJ2-7, the full variable domain reads EAGVTQSPTHLIKTRGQQATLRCSPISGHTSVYWYQQALGLGLQFLLWYDEGEERNRGNFPPRFSGRQFPNYSSELNVNALELEDSALYLCASSLEVGGASYEQYFGPGTRLTVT.

CDR3: CASSPLSGRLQPQHF. The CDR3 DNA sequence: TGTGCCAGCAGTCCTCTATCAGGTCGACTGCAGCCCCAGCATTTT. J is TRBJ1-5 and V is TRBV6-6, with unresolved D. The CDR3 runs to 15 residues. V dropped 5 bases and J dropped 7 bases, with 18 bases sitting between them. Germline CDR1 MNHNY, CDR2 SVGAGI (reference sequence).

This clonotype has a handful of counts. This chain joins TRBV7-2 and TRBJ2-4, with TRBD2 matching 7 bases. CDR1 and CDR2 from the germline V gene are SGHTA and FQGNSA. Losses at the gene ends were 3 bases for V and 4 bases for J; bases not matched to a gene: 6. The CDR3 covers 15 residues. The CDR3 nucleotides read TGTGCCAGCAGCTTCCCCGGGCGGGGGAAAAACATTCAGTACTTC. Its protein is CASSFPGRGKNIQYF.

This chain uses TRBV7-9 with TRBJ1-5; 8 bases match TRBD1. V lost 2 bases, J lost 2 bases, and 5 bases stayed unmatched. Germline V CDR1 and CDR2: SEHNR, FQNEAQ (reference sequence). This CDR3 contains 16 residues. The CDR3 protein is CASSLSGGQGNQPQHF. CDR3 nucleotides: TGTGCCAGCAGCTTAAGTGGGGGACAGGGCAATCAGCCCCAGCATTTT.

The chain is built from TRBV12-5 and TRBJ1-5; D call uncertain. This CDR3 has 13 residues. Looked up from germline, CDR1 is LGHNT and CDR2 is FRNRAP. V lost 1 base and J lost 6, with 7 bases in between. CDR3 loop: CASGLGRVQPQHF. The CDR3, as DNA: TGTGCTAGTGGTTTGGGGCGGGTTCAGCCCCAGCATTTT.

The chain is built from TRBV9 and TRBJ2-7, with D perhaps matching TRBD2 (6 bases). Germline V lookup: CDR1 SGDLS, CDR2 YYNGEE. The CDR3 spans 17 residues. The V end lost 0 bases, the J end lost 0 bases, and 16 bases lay between the germline ends. The CDR3 spells CASSVGPSAIYSYEQYF. The CDR3 DNA sequence: TGTGCCAGCAGCGTAGGGCCTAGCGCTATTTACTCCTACGAGCAGTACTTC.

This clonotype was seen more than once but under ten times. The genes are TRBV7-6 and TRBJ2-3, with 8 bases identical to TRBD2. This CDR3 is 17 amino acids long. Germline CDR1 SGHVS, CDR2 FNYEAQ. After removal of 0 bases from V and 2 bases from J, the junction contained 7 bases not matched to a gene. CDR3 DNA sequence: TGTGCCAGCAGCTTAGCGCCGGTTAGCGGGGCCACAGATACGCAGTATTTT. Translation: CASSLAPVSGATDTQYF.

This clonotype was counted only a few times. The rearrangement uses TRBV5-5 and TRBJ2-5; tentative D call: TRBD2 (5 bases). Germline CDR1 is SGHKS and CDR2 is YYEKEE (reference sequence). V gave up 6 bases and J gave up 0 bases, with 9 bases separating them. There are 13 residues in the CDR3. The chain's CDR3 is CASNLAYQETQYF. The CDR3 DNA reads TGTGCCAGCAACTTAGCGTACCAAGAGACCCAGTACTTC.

The V call is TRBV6-5, the J call TRBJ2-7; the D call may be TRBD1 or TRBD2 (6 bases each). V lost 1 base to trimming and J lost 1 base, with 17 bases between them. The CDR3 extends over 17 amino acids. Per germline, CDR1 MNHEY and CDR2 SVGAGI. The CDR3 bases are TGTGCCAGCAGTTACTTACCCGGGGGCCTGGGATCCTACGAGCAGTACTTC. Translating it yields CASSYLPGGLGSYEQYF.

A single count supports this clonotype. V gene TRBV19 combines with J gene TRBJ1-2; D remains unclear. The V end was cut by 5 bases, the J end by 7 bases, with 14 bases between. Germline loops: CDR1 LNHDA, CDR2 SQIVND (reference sequence). CDR3 length equals 13 residues. The CDR3 is CASSPIRRSGYTF. The CDR3 DNA follows: TGTGCCAGTAGTCCAATTCGACGTTCTGGCTACACCTTC.

The chain links TRBV5-5 to TRBJ1-1; D gene uncertain. The CDR3 has 14 amino acids. Germline V gene lookup returns CDR1 SGHKS and CDR2 YYEKEE (reference sequence). The V end lost 0 bases, the J end lost 6 bases, and 12 bases lay between the germline ends. The CDR3 is CASSLEILLPEAFF. The CDR3 nucleotides are TGTGCCAGCAGCTTGGAGATCCTACTCCCTGAAGCTTTCTTT.